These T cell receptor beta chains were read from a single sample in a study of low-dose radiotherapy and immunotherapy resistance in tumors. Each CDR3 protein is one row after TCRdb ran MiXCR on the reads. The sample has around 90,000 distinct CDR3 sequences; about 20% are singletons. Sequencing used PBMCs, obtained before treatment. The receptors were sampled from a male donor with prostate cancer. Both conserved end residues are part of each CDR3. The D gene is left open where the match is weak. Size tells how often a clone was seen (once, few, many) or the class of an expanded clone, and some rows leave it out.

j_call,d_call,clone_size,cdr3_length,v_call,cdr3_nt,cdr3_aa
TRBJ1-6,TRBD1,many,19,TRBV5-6,TGTGCCAGCAGGGCGGCGGACAGGGCCTCTTTGGATGGCAATTCACCCCTCCACTTT,CASRAADRASLDGNSPLHF
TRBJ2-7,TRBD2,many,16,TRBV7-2,TGTGCCAGCAGCCCCATCGGGGGGACCTCCTCCTACGAGCAGTACTTC,CASSPIGGTSSYEQYF
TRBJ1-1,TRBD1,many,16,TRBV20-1,TGCAGTGCTAGCGACGGACAGGGACTAATGAACACTGAAGCTTTCTTT,CSASDGQGLMNTEAFF
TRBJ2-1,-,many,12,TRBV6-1,TGTGCCAGCAGGGGGGCTGACAATGAGCAGTTCTTC,CASRGADNEQFF
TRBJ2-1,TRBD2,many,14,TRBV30,TGTGCCTGGAGTTTATTAGCGGGAGAGAATGAGCAGTTCTTC,CAWSLLAGENEQFF
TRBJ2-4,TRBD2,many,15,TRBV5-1,TGCGCCAGCGGGCAACAAGCGGGGGGAGGAAACATTCAGTACTTC,CASGQQAGGGNIQYF
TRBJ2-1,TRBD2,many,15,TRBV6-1,TGTGCCAGCAGTGCAACCGGGACTAGGGGCGGTGAGCAGTTCTTC,CASSATGTRGGEQFF
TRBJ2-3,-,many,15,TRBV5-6,TGTGCCAGCAGCTGGGGGGGCGGGATCACAGATACGCAGTATTTT,CASSWGGGITDTQYF
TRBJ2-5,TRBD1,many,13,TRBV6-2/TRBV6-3,TGTGCCAGCAGAATACAGGGGCGTGAGACCCAGTACTTC,CASRIQGRETQYF
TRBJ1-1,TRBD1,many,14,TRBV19,TGTGCCAGTAACTACAGGGGAACAGACACTGAAGCTTTCTTT,CASNYRGTDTEAFF
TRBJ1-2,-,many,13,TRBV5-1,TGCGCCAGCAGCTTGTCCAGCAACTATGGCTACACCTTC,CASSLSSNYGYTF
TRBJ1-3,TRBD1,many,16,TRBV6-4,TGTGCCAGCATCAGCCACGGACAGGGCTCTGGAAACACCATATATTTT,CASISHGQGSGNTIYF
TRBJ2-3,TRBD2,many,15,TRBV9,TGTGCCAGCACTAGCGGGGGGGCTTTATCAGATACGCAGTATTTT,CASTSGGALSDTQYF
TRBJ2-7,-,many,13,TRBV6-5,TGTGCCAGCAGGGAAAACGGGAGATACGAGCAGTACTTC,CASRENGRYEQYF
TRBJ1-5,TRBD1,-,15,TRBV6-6,TGTGCCAGCAGTTACTCGGGACAGAGCAATCAGCCCCAGCATTTT,CASSYSGQSNQPQHF
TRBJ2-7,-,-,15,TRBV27,TGTGCCAGCAGTTTTATTAAAGCAGGTCACTACGAGCAGTACTTC,CASSFIKAGHYEQYF
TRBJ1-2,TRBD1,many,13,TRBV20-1,TGCAGTGCGTGGGGACAGGGGGCGACCGGCTACACCTTC,CSAWGQGATGYTF
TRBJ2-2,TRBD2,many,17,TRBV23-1,TGCGCCAGCAGTCAAATTAGCGGGAGGGAAGACACCGGGGAGCTGTTTTTT,CASSQISGREDTGELFF
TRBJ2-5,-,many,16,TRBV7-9,TGTGCCAGCAGCTTCTTGTCTGGCCAGAGTAAAGAGACCCAGTACTTC,CASSFLSGQSKETQYF
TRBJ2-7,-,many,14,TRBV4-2,TGTGCCAGCAGCCAAGGAGGTGGGGCGCACGAGCAGTACTTC,CASSQGGGAHEQYF
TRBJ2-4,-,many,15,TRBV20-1,TGCAGTGCTAGAGATGTCGACAGGGCCAAAAACATTCAGTACTTC,CSARDVDRAKNIQYF
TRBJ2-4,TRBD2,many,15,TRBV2,TGTGCCAGCAGGGAGAGCGGGGCGGGCAAAAACATTCAGTACTTC,CASRESGAGKNIQYF
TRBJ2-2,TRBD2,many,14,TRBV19,TGTGCCAGTAGTACCGGGACTAGCACCGGGGAGCTGTTTTTT,CASSTGTSTGELFF
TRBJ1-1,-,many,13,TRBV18,TGTGCCAGCTCACCGGGGCAGGCCCTTGAAGCTTTCTTT,CASSPGQALEAFF
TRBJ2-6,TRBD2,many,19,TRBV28,TGTGCCAGCAGTCGCCTTGCCCCAGGACTAGCGGGAGCCCCCAACGTCCTGACTTTC,CASSRLAPGLAGAPNVLTF
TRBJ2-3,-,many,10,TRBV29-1,TGCAGCGTTGTAGGAGATACGCAGTATTTT,CSVVGDTQYF
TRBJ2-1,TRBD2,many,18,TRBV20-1,TGCAGTGCTAGAGACTTTTGGGCTAGCGGGAGCGCTGGGAATGAGCAGTTCTTC,CSARDFWASGSAGNEQFF
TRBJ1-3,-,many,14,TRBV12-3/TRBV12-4,TGTGCCAGCAGTTCTTACAGGGATACGAACACCATATATTTT,CASSSYRDTNTIYF
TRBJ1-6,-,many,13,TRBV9,TGTGCCAGCAGCGCCCAGGGGAATTCACCCCTCCACTTT,CASSAQGNSPLHF
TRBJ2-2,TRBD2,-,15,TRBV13,TGTGCCACCAACCTCTTTTCGGGGGGTACCGGGGAGCTGTTTTTT,CATNLFSGGTGELFF
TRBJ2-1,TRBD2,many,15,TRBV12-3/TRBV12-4,TGTGCCAGCAGTTCGGGACTAGCGGGACCAGATGAGCAGTTCTTC,CASSSGLAGPDEQFF
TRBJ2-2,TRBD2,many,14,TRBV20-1,TGCAGTGCTACGACTAGCGGAGACACCGGGGAGCTGTTTTTT,CSATTSGDTGELFF
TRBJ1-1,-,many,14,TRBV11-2,TGTGCCAGCAGCTACTACAGGGAGGACACTGAAGCTTTCTTT,CASSYYREDTEAFF
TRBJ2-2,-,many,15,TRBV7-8,TGTGCCACCACATTTGACTCACTGAACACCGGGGAGCTGTTTTTT,CATTFDSLNTGELFF
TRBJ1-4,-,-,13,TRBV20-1,-,CSARGTGEKLFFF
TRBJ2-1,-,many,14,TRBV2,TGTGCCAGCAGTACAGGGAGCTCCTACAATGAGCAGTTCTTC,CASSTGSSYNEQFF
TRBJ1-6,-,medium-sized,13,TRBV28,TGTGCCAGCAACAGGGTGGATAATTCACCCCTCCACTTT,CASNRVDNSPLHF
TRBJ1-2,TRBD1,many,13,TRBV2,TGTGCCAGCAGCCAGGGACAGATCTATGGCTACACCTTC,CASSQGQIYGYTF
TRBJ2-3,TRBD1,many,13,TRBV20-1,TGCAGTGCCAAGGACAGGAACACAGATACGCAGTATTTT,CSAKDRNTDTQYF
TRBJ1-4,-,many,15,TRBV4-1,TGCGCCAGCACACGGACTAGTTCTGTTAATGAAAAACTGTTTTTT,CASTRTSSVNEKLFF
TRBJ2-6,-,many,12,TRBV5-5,TGTGCCAGCAGAGGTGGGGCCAACGTCCTGACTTTC,CASRGGANVLTF